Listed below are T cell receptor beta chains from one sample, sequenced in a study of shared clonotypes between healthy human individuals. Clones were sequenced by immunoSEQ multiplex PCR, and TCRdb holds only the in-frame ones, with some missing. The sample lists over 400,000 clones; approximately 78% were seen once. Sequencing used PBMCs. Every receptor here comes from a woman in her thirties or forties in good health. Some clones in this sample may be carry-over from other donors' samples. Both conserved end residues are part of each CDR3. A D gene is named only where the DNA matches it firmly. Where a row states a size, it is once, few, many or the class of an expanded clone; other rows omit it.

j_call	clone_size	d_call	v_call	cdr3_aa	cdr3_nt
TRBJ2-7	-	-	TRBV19	CASSRGQYEQYF	TGTGCCAGTAGCCGTGGACAGTACGAGCAGTACTTC
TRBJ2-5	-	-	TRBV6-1	CASSESETRALQETQYF	TGTGCCAGCAGTGAGTCTGAGACTAGAGCCCTCCAAGAGACCCAGTACTTC
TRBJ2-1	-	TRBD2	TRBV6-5	CASSYSSGSENEQFF	TGTGCCAGCAGTTACTCTAGCGGGAGTGAAAATGAGCAGTTCTTC
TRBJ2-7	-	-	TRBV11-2	CASSSQSSVSYEQYF	TGTGCCAGCAGCTCTCAATCTAGCGTCTCCTACGAGCAGTACTTC
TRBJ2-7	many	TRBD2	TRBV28	CASSFLLAGYEQYF	TGTGCCAGCAGTTTCCTCCTAGCGGGCTACGAGCAGTACTTC
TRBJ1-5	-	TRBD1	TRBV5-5	CASSATGMNNQPQHF	TGTGCCAGCAGCGCGACAGGGATGAACAATCAGCCCCAGCATTTT
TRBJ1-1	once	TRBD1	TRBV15	CATSRGTGAEAFF	TGTGCCACCAGCAGAGGGACAGGGGCTGAAGCTTTCTTT
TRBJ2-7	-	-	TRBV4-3	CASNQDALAASIYEQYF	TGCGCCAGCAACCAAGATGCGCTAGCCGCGTCGATTTACGAGCAGTACTTC
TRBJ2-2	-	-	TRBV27	CASRDITGTTGELFF	TGTGCCAGCAGGGATATTACAGGGACCACCGGGGAGCTGTTTTTT
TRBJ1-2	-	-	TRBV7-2	CASSFTGNGYTF	TGTGCCAGCAGCTTTACAGGGAATGGCTACACCTTC
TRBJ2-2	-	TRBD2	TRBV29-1	CSVMTGGGTGELFF	TGCAGCGTGATGACGGGAGGGGGCACCGGGGAGCTGTTTTTT
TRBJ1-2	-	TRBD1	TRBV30	CAWRPGGIYGYTF	TGTGCCTGGAGGCCAGGGGGCATCTATGGCTACACCTTC
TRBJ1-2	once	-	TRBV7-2	CASRELADYGYTF	TGTGCCAGCAGGGAGCTAGCTGACTATGGCTACACCTTC
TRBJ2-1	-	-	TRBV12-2	CASRSDDPRNPNEQFF	TGTGCAAGTCGCTCCGACGATCCCAGGAACCCCAATGAGCAGTTCTTC
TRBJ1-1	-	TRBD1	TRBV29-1	CSVGWTGVSPEAFF	TGCAGCGTAGGGTGGACAGGGGTATCTCCTGAAGCTTTCTTT
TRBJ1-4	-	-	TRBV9	CASSHGHSDEKLFF	TGTGCCAGCAGCCACGGACATTCGGACGAAAAACTGTTTTTT
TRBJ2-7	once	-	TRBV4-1	CASSQGLLSYEQYF	TGCGCCAGCAGCCAGGGACTGCTCTCCTACGAGCAGTACTTC
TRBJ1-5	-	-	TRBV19	CASSTQGNSNQPQHF	TGTGCCAGTAGTACACAGGGCAATAGCAATCAGCCCCAGCATTTT
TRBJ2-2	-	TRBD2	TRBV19	CASSRGTSGNAGELFF	TGTGCCAGTAGTAGGGGAACTAGCGGGAACGCCGGGGAGCTGTTTTTT
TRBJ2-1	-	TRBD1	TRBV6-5	CASSPDRGRGNEQFF	TGTGCCAGCAGTCCGGACAGGGGGCGAGGCAATGAGCAGTTCTTC
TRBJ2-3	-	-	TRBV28	CASSLSTSTDTQYF	TGTGCCAGCAGTTTATCGACCAGCACAGATACGCAGTATTTT
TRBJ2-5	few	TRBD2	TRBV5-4	CASSRKTSHQETQYF	TGTGCCAGCAGCCGTAAGACTAGCCACCAAGAGACCCAGTACTTC
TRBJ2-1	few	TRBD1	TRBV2	CASRGTGKNEQFF	TGTGCCAGCAGGGGGACAGGGAAAAATGAGCAGTTCTTC
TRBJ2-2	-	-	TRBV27	CASSLSYTGELFF	TGTGCCAGCAGTTTAAGTTACACCGGGGAGCTGTTTTTT
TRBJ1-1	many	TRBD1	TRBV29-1	CSVRQGDTEAFF	TGCAGCGTCAGACAGGGTGACACTGAAGCTTTCTTT
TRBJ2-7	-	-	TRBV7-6	CASSLGTEDYEQYF	TGTGCCAGCAGCTTAGGGACGGAAGACTACGAGCAGTACTTC
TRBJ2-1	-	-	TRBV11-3	CASSYRRVGYNEQFF	TGTGCCAGCAGCTACCGCAGGGTGGGCTACAATGAGCAGTTCTTC